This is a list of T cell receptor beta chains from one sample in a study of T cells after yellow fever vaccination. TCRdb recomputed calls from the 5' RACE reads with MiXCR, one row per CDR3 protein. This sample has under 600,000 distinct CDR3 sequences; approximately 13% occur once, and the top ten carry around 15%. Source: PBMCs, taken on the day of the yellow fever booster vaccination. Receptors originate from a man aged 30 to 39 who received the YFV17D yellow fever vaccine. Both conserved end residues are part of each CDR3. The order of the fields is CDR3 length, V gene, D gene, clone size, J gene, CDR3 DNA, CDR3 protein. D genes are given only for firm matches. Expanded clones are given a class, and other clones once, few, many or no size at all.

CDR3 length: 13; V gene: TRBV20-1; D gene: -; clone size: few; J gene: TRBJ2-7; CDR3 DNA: TGCAGTGCTAGAGATTTTCGGGGAAGCGAGCAGTACTTC; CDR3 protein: CSARDFRGSEQYF
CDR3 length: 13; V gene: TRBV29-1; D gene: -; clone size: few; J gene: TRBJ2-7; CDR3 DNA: TGCAGCGTTAGGGAACAGAGCTCCTACGAGCAGTACTTC; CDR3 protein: CSVREQSSYEQYF
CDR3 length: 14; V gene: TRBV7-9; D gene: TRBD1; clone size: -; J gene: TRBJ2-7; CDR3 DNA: TGTGCCAGCAGCCTCAAGGGACAGACCTACGAGCAGTACTTC; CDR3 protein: CASSLKGQTYEQYF
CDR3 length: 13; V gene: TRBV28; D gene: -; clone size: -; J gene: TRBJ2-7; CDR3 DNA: TGTGCCAGCAGCCTACCTGGGGGCTACGAGCAGTACTTC; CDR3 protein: CASSLPGGYEQYF
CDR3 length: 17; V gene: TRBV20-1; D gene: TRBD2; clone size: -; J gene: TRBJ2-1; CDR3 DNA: TGCAGTGCCTCACCCCTCTGGCCTAGCGGGAGTTTCCATGAGCAGTTCTTC; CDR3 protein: CSASPLWPSGSFHEQFF
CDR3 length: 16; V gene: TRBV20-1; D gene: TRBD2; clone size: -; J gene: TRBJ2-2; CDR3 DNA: TGCTGTGCTACCTACGGGGCTAGCGGGAGGGCCGGGGAGCTGTTTTTT; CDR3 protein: CCATYGASGRAGELFF
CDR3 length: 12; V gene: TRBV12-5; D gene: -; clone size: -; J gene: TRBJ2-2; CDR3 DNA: TGTGCTAGTGGTTTGGATACCGGGGAGCTGTTTTTT; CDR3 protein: CASGLDTGELFF
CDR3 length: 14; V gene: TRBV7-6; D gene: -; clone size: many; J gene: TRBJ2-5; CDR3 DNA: TGTGCCAGCAGCTTAGCGGGTACCCAAGAGACCCAGTACTTC; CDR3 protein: CASSLAGTQETQYF
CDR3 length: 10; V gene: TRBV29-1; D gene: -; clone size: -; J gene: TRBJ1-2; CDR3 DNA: TGCAGCGTTGATCGGAGTGGCTACACCTTC; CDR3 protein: CSVDRSGYTF
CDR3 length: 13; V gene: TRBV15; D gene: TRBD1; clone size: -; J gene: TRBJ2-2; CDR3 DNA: TGTGCCACCAGCAGAGTAAAACAGGGGAAGCTGTTTTTT; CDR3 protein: CATSRVKQGKLFF
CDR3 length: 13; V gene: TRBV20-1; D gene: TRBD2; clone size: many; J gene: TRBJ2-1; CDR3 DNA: TGCAGTGCCCCGACTAGCGGGTACAATGAGCAGTTCTTC; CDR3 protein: CSAPTSGYNEQFF
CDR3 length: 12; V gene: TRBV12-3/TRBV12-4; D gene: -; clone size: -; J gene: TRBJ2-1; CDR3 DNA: TGTGCCAGCAAAGGAAACTACAATGAGCAGTTCTTC; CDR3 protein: CASKGNYNEQFF
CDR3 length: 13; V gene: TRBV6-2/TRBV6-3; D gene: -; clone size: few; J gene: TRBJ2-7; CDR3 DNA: TGTGCCAGCAGTTACAGGGCAGTCTACGAGCAGTACTTC; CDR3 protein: CASSYRAVYEQYF
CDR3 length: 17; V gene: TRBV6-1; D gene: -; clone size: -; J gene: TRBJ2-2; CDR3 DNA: TGTGCCAGCAGTGCAGGCGTATGGCGTGCGGACACCGGGGAGCTGTTTTTT; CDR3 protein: CASSAGVWRADTGELFF
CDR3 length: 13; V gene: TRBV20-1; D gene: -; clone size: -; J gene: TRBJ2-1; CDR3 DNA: TGCAGTGCGTCCGGGACCCGGGGCGATGAGCAGTTCTTC; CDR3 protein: CSASGTRGDEQFF
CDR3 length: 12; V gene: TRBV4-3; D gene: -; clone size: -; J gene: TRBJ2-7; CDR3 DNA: TGCGCCAGCAGCCGCCTTGGGGGGGAGCAGTACTTC; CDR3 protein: CASSRLGGEQYF
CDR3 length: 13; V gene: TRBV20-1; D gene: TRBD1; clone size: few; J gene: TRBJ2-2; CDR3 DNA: TGCAGTGCAAAGGGACAGGGGGCCGGGGAGCTGTTTTTT; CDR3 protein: CSAKGQGAGELFF
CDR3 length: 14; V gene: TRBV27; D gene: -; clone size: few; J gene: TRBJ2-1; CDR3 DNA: TGTGCCAGCAAACAGGGAGGGCCCTACAATGAGCAGTTCTTC; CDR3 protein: CASKQGGPYNEQFF
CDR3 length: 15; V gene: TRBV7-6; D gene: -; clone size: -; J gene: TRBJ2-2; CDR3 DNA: TGTGCCAGCAGCTTAAACATAGCCAACACCGGGGAGCTGTTTTTT; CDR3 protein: CASSLNIANTGELFF
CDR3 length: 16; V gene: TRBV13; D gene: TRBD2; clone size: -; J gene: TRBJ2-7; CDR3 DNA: TGTGCCAGCAGCTTCGGGCCTAGCGGGATCTCCTACGAGCAGTACTTC; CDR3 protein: CASSFGPSGISYEQYF
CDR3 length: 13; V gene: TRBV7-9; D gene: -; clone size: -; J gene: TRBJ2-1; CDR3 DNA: TGTGCCAGCAGCTTAGGACCCAAAAATGAGCAGTTCTTC; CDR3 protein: CASSLGPKNEQFF
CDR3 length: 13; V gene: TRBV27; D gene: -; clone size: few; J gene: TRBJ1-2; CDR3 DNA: TGTGCCAGCAGTAACGCAGGGGCTAACGAACACACCTTC; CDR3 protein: CASSNAGANEHTF
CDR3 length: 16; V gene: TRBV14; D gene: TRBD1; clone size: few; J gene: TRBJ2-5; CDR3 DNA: TGTGCCAGCAGCCAATTCCGGGACAGGTACCAAGAGACCCAGTACTTC; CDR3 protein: CASSQFRDRYQETQYF
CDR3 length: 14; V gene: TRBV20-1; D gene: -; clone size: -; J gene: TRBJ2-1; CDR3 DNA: TGCAGTGCTAGAGATTCCCGTCCACGGAATGAGCAGTTCTTC; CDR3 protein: CSARDSRPRNEQFF
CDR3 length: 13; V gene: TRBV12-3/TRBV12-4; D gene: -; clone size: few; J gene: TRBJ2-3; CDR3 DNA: TGTGCCAGCAGTCCCTCCCCCCCAGATACGCAGTATTTT; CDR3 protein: CASSPSPPDTQYF
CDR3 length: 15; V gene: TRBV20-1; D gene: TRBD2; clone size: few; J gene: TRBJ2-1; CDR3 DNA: TGCAGTGCTACAGGGACTAGCGGGAAGTACAATGAGCAGTTCTTC; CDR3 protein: CSATGTSGKYNEQFF
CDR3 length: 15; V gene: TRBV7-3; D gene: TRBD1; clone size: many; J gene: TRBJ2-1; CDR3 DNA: TGTGCCAGCAGCTTAGACAGGGGTGGCTACAATGAGCAGTTCTTC; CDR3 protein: CASSLDRGGYNEQFF
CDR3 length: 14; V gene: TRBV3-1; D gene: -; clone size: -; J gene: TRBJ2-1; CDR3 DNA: TGTGCCAGCAGCCAAGATCCAGGGATGGATGAGCAGTTCTTC; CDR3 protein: CASSQDPGMDEQFF
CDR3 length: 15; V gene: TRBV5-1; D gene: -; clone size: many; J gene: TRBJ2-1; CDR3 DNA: TGTGCCAGCAGCTTAGGTTCCGGGAAGGGAAATGAGCAGTTCTTC; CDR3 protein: CASSLGSGKGNEQFF
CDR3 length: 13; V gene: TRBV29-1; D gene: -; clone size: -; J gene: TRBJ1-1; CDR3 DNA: TGCAGCGTTGACAGGGACCGAAACACTGAAGCTTTCTTT; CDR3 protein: CSVDRDRNTEAFF
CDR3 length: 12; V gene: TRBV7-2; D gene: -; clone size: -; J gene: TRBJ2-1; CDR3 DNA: TGTGCCAGCCGGGATGGACTGAATGAGCAGTTCTTC; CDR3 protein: CASRDGLNEQFF
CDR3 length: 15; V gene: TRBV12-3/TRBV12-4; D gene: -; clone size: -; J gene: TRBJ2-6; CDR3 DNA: TGTGCCAGCAGTACACAGTACTCTGGGGCCAACGTCCTGACTTTC; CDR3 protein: CASSTQYSGANVLTF
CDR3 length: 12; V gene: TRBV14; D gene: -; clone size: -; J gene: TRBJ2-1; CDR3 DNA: TGTGCCAGCAGCCAATGGGGAGGTGAGCAGTTCTTC; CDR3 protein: CASSQWGGEQFF
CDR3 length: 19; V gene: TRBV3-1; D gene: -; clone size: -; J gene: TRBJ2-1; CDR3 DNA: TGTGCCAGCAGCCACGCCTCCGGACCCACTAGTATGTTTGCCAATGAGCAGTTCTTC; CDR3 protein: CASSHASGPTSMFANEQFF
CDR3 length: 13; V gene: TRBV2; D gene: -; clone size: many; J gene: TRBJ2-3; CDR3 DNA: TGTGCCAGCAGTGAAGAGCGCACAGATACGCAGTATTTT; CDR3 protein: CASSEERTDTQYF
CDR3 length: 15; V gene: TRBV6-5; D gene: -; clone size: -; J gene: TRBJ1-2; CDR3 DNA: TGTGCCAGCAGACCCCATGGACAGCCCCTGGCTGGCTACACCTTC; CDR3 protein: CASRPHGQPLAGYTF
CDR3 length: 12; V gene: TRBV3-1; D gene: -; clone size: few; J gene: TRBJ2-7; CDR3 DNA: TGTGCCAGCAGCCAAACTTCTAACGAGCAGTACTTC; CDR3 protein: CASSQTSNEQYF
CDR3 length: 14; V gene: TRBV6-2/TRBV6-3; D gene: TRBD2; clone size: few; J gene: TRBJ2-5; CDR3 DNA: TGTGCCAGCGGGCCGGGACTAGCACCGGAGACCCAGTACTTC; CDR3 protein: CASGPGLAPETQYF
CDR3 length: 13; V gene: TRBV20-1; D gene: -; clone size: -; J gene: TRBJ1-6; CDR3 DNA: TGCAGTGCCGCCGACAGTTTAAATTCACCCCTCCACTTT; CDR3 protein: CSAADSLNSPLHF
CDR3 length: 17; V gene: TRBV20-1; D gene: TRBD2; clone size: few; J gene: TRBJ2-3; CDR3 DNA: TGCAGTGCTAGTAGGCCTAGCGGGGTGGTGGGCACAGATACGCAGTATTTT; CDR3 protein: CSASRPSGVVGTDTQYF
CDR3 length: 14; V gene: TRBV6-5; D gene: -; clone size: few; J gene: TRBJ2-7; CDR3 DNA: TGTGCCAGCAGTTACGAGAGTAACACCCACGAGCAGTACTTC; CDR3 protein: CASSYESNTHEQYF
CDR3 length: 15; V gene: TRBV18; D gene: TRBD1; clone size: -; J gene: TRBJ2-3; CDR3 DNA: TGTGCCAGCCATAAACGACAGGGGGCAGAAGATACGCAGTATTTT; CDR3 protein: CASHKRQGAEDTQYF
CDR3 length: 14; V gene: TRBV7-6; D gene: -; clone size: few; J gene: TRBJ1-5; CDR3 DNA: TGTGCCAGCAGCTTAAAAGTTAGCAATCAGCCCCAGCATTTT; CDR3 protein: CASSLKVSNQPQHF
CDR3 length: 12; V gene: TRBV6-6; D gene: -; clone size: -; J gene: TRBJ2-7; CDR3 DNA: TGTGCCAGCAGCCACGGGGGGCTCGAGCAGTACTTC; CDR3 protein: CASSHGGLEQYF
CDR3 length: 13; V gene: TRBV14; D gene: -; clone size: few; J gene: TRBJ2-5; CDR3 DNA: TGTGCCAGCAGCCAAGATATTGGCCAGACCCAGTACTTC; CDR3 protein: CASSQDIGQTQYF
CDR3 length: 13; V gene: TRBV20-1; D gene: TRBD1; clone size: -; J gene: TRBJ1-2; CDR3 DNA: TGCAGTGCTAGAGAGGGACAGGCCTATGGCTACACCTTC; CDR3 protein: CSAREGQAYGYTF